A selection of T cell receptor beta chains follows, all from one sample in a study of patients and donors after allogeneic stem cell transplantation. MiXCR, run by TCRdb on the RT-PCR reads, gives a single entry per CDR3 protein. The table records around 31,000 distinct CDR3 sequences, about 6.5% of them present only once. Source material: blood, either unsorted or a sorted T cell fraction (not recorded which). The receptors shown here come from a human donor who was either an allogeneic HSCT recipient or a stem cell or donor lymphocyte infusion donor (not recorded which). It is not recorded whose cells these are; they may come from a transplant donor. Both conserved end residues are part of each CDR3. D genes are given only for firm matches. A row's size may be missing; if present it is once, few, many or a size class.

size	D	J	V	DNA	CDR3
NA	TRBD2	TRBJ2-5	TRBV7-9	TGTGCCAGCAGCCTATGGACTAGCGGGAGTGCAGAGACCCAGTACTTC	CASSLWTSGSAETQYF
many	TRBD1	TRBJ1-1	TRBV7-2	TGTGCCAGCAGCCCCAAGACAGGGGGCCCTGAAGCTTTCTTT	CASSPKTGGPEAFF
many	NA	TRBJ2-1	TRBV28	TGTGCCAGCAGTTTGTTCCGGGGCAGTCTCAATGAGCAGTTCTTC	CASSLFRGSLNEQFF
NA	NA	TRBJ2-3	TRBV18	TGTGCCAGCTCCAGTACAGGGAAAGATACGCAGTATTTT	CASSSTGKDTQYF
few	NA	TRBJ2-7	TRBV15	TGTGCCACCAGCAGAGACCCAGCGGGCCTCTCGGGATACGAGCAGTACTTC	CATSRDPAGLSGYEQYF
few	TRBD2	TRBJ2-7	TRBV9	TGTGCCAGCAGACCCACTAGCGGATACGAGCAGTACTTC	CASRPTSGYEQYF
NA	NA	TRBJ1-6	TRBV4-3	TGCGCCAGCAGGGACGAGGGGAGCTCCTATAATTCACCCCTCCACTTT	CASRDEGSSYNSPLHF
many	TRBD1	TRBJ1-1	TRBV20-1	TGCAGTGCTAAACCCGGGACAGAGAACACTGAAGCTTTCTTT	CSAKPGTENTEAFF
medium-sized	NA	TRBJ1-1	TRBV7-9	TGTGCCAGCAGCTTAGAATCGGGACGGACGACTGAAGCTTTCTTT	CASSLESGRTTEAFF
NA	NA	TRBJ2-5	TRBV5-6	TGTGCCAGCAGCTTTGCTCCGGGACGGAGCTCGGGGACCCAGTACTTC	CASSFAPGRSSGTQYF
many	TRBD1	TRBJ1-2	TRBV6-5	TGTGCCAGCAGTCCAGGGGGCTTCTATGGCTACACCTTC	CASSPGGFYGYTF
many	NA	TRBJ1-5	TRBV10-3	TGTGCCATCAGTGAGTACGGCCACAATCAGCCCCAGCATTTT	CAISEYGHNQPQHF
many	NA	TRBJ2-1	TRBV4-2	TGTGCCAGCAGCCAAGATGTGGGGTGGGCAAATGAGCAGTTCTTC	CASSQDVGWANEQFF
many	NA	TRBJ1-3	TRBV15	TGTGCCACCAGCAGAGACCCGGGCTCTGGAAACACCATATATTTT	CATSRDPGSGNTIYF
NA	NA	TRBJ2-3	TRBV7-9	TGTGCCAGCAGCTTAGCTTTAGGCGCGGGCACAGATACGCTGTATTTT	CASSLALGAGTDTLYF
few	TRBD2	TRBJ2-7	TRBV3-1	TGTGCCAGCAGCTCACTAGCGCGGGAGCAGTACTTC	CASSSLAREQYF
many	NA	TRBJ1-5	TRBV6-5	TGTGCCAGCAGTTACACCCAGGGACAGCCCCAGCATTTT	CASSYTQGQPQHF
many	NA	TRBJ2-5	TRBV2	TGTGCCAGCAGTGTAAACAGGGAGGAGACCCAGTACTTC	CASSVNREETQYF
many	TRBD2	TRBJ2-2	TRBV27	TGTGCCAGCAAGCGGGGAACGAACACCGGGGAGCTGTTTTTT	CASKRGTNTGELFF
medium-sized	NA	TRBJ1-2	TRBV12-3/TRBV12-4	TGTGCCAGCACTTTCCACTATGGCTACACCTTC	CASTFHYGYTF
many	NA	TRBJ2-2	TRBV7-9	TGTGCCAGCAGCTTCACCGGGGAGCTGTTTTTT	CASSFTGELFF
many	NA	TRBJ2-3	TRBV12-3/TRBV12-4	TGTGCCAGCAGTTGGTCCAGCTCAGATACGCAGTATTTT	CASSWSSSDTQYF
many	NA	TRBJ2-1	TRBV4-3	TGCGCCAGCAGCCAAGAGGCAGGCGGCTCCTACAATGAGCAGTTCTTC	CASSQEAGGSYNEQFF
NA	NA	TRBJ2-1	TRBV7-9	TGTGCCAGCAGCTTAGGGGGACGGGGCGCGGGCTATGAGCAGTTCTTC	CASSLGGRGAGYEQFF
many	NA	TRBJ2-1	TRBV5-1	TGCGCCAGCAGCTTTACCTACAATGAGCAGTTCTTC	CASSFTYNEQFF
NA	TRBD2	TRBJ2-1	TRBV19	TGTGCCAGTAGTATAGATCGAACTAGCGGGAGTACTAATGAGCAGTTCTTC	CASSIDRTSGSTNEQFF
many	TRBD2	TRBJ2-7	TRBV5-1	TGCGCCAGCAGCGAACTAGCGGGTGGATCCTACGAGCAGTACTTC	CASSELAGGSYEQYF